Detailed here is one TCR beta chain. What it binds is unknown. The data stem from a study of cytomegalovirus exposure and HLA in healthy donors. V was cut by 0 bases and J by 1 base, with 9 bases left in between. Germline assignment: CDR1 LGHNA and CDR2 YNFKEQ. This CDR3 region has 16 residues. The PCR used 60 Vbeta and 13 Jbeta primers. Profiled with immunoSEQ multiplex PCR; TCRdb holds only in-frame clones, not every one. The data contain some 170,000 clones, 55% to 75% of them singletons. Findings and caveats of the study: Relative to equally common others, HLA-associated TCR beta chains showed greater clonal expansion in a later analysis. Earlier analysis looked at TCR beta V segments, and most were productive about 90% or about 30% of the time. In a later analysis, HLA-C alleles had the fewest associated TCRs, DRB1 alleles the most.

Sequencing was carried out using PBMCs. The sequence was obtained from a human donor in good health. The chain couples TRBV4-2 to TRBJ2-2; tentative D call: TRBD2 (6 bases). CDR3 nucleotides: TGTGCCAGCAGCCAAGAAATAGCGGAGAACACCGGGGAGCTGTTTTTT. Translation: CASSQEIAENTGELFF.